This T cell receptor beta chain is drawn from a study of PD-1 blockade in classical Hodgkin lymphoma (dated by TCRdb to about 2020). Concerning the study at large: Nivolumab dosing was 3 mg/kg intravenously every 2 weeks, continuing until either disease progression or unacceptable toxicity. A peripheral blood immune signature of response to PD-1 blockade in classical Hodgkin lymphoma was defined using TCR beta sequencing and CyTOF.

The Qiagen DNeasy kit was used to extract genomic DNA both from unsorted PBMCs and from the negatively selected CD4+ and CD8+ fractions. Amplification of TCR beta CDR3 regions was done by immunoSEQ multiplex PCR with primers that anneal to V and J segments. A synthetic immune receptor repertoire was used to minimize amplification bias, and any residual bias was removed computationally once sequencing was done. Processing in the source paper ran as follows. Repertoire diversity was quantified as the Shannon entropy index using custom Python scripts. Unsorted, CD4+ and CD8+ repertoires were examined separately, except in combined analyses, for which CD4+ and CD8+ sequences were merged in silico. Clonal expansion was defined as at least a 2-fold frequency increase after treatment relative to C1D1, with a pseudocount of 0.5 for undetected baseline clones. Clones with 0 or 1 copy at C1D1 were classified as singleton clones, and clones with 2 or more copies were classified as non-singleton clones. Clones expanded in unsorted samples were annotated as CD4+, CD8+ or unknown by matching protein sequences in sorted samples from the same patient. Wilcoxon tests on paired samples were used to test diversity changes from C1D1 to C4D1. TCRdb carries this immuneACCESS record with in-frame sequences only. Its versions omit some clonotypes, under half of them owing to an unresolved V gene in the studies checked, with the rest unexplained. From that table come the V and J calls and clone size; the DNA was used to work out D and trimming. This sample comprises around 40,000 clones, 60% to 75% of them detected only once. The top ten clonotypes cover less than 4% of the sample.

Points the paper makes about the study in general: The study was limited to a single clinical trial cohort, and causes of repertoire differences, possibly disease activity or prior therapy, remained undefined. A significant rise by C4D1 was seen in CD4+ but not CD8+ TCR diversity (p=0.0027 vs p=0.16), with the rise being most apparent in complete responders (p=0.02). Newly diagnosed patients were reported to have lower baseline TCR diversity than healthy donors, and relapsed/refractory patients were reported to have lower baseline TCR diversity still. Trial patients with a complete response had baseline diversity similar to that of newly diagnosed patients, while partial responders and progressors had significantly lower diversity. Lower diversity was observed in patients in whom nivolumab was started less than 1 year after ASCT, and these patients were excluded from later analyses so that confounding by immune reconstitution would be avoided.

Its CDR3 holds 17 amino acids, cysteine through phenylalanine. The retained sequence is limited to the CDR3, 51 bases, with the frame set at the first base. V lost 3 bases and J lost 8 bases, and the count of bases not matched to a germline gene is 15. The germline V gene (reference sequence) yields MNHEY for CDR1 and SMNVEV for CDR2. Points on this clone: It has no known antigen specificity. One base away there is no much larger clone; base qualities are not given.

Taken with the paper, the label for time point translates to: cycle 1 day 1 (C1D1), immediately before nivolumab initiation. All trial patients had relapsed after autologous stem cell transplantation, with cohorts A, B and C differing in prior brentuximab vedotin exposure. The trial cohort included fewer than 65 patients with relapsed/refractory classical Hodgkin lymphoma, and each patient had a best overall response of complete response, partial response or progressive disease. Trial patients were treated with single-agent nivolumab in the multi-cohort phase II CheckMate 205 trial. An independent review committee assessed best overall response by applying the 2007 International Working Group response criteria. PBMCs from the trial were collected at three points: immediately before nivolumab initiation (C1D1), and during therapy at cycle 2 day 1 and cycle 4 day 1. Peripheral blood was collected in 8 mL Vacutainer Cell Preparation Tubes, from which PBMCs were isolated by centrifugation and then cryopreserved.

The chain couples TRBV27 to TRBJ1-4; 7 middle bases align to TRBD1. The TCR sequence derives from a human donor with classical Hodgkin lymphoma. The sequencing here drew on peripheral blood mononuclear cells (PBMCs), taken at baseline. CDR3 sequence: CASSLGGHRGDKEKLFF. The sequenced DNA: TGTGCCAGCAGTTTGGGGGGACACAGGGGAGACAAGGAAAAACTGTTTTTT.